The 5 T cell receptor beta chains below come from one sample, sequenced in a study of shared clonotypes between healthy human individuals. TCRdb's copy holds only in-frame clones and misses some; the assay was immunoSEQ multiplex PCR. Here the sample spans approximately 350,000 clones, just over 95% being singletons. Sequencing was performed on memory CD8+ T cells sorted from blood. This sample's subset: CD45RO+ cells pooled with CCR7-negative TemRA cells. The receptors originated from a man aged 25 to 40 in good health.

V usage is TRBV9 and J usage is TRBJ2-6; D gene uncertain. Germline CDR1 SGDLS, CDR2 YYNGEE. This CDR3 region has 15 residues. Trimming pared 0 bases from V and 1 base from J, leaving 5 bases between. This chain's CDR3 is CASSVERSGANVLTF. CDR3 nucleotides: TGTGCCAGCAGCGTAGAAAGATCTGGGGCCAACGTCCTGACTTTC.

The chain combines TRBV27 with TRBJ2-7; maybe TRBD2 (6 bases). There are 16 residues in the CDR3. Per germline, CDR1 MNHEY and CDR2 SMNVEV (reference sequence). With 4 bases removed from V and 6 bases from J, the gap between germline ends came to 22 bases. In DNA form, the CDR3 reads TGTGCCAGCAGTTATATCCGACCGGGACTCGGGCGCGAGCAGTACTTC. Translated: CASSYIRPGLGREQYF.

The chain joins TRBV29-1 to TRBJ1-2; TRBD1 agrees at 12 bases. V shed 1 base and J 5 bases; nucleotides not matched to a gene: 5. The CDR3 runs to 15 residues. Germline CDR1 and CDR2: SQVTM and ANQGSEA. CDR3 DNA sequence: TGCAGCGTTGAAGTCGGGACAGGGGGCGGTTATGGCTACACCTTC. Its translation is CSVEVGTGGGYGYTF.

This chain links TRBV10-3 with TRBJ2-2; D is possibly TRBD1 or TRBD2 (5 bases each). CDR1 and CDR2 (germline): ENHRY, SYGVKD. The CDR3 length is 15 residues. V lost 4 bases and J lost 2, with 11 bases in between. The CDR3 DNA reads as TGTGCCATCAGTGGAGGGACGGAAAACACCGGGGAGCTGTTTTTT. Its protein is CAISGGTENTGELFF.

CDR3 nucleotide sequence: TGTGCCAGCAGCGAGACTAGCGGAGCAGGGGGCTCCTACAATGAGCAGTTCTTC. This gives the protein CASSETSGAGGSYNEQFF. The chain carries TRBV9 and TRBJ2-1; 9 positions match TRBD2. This CDR3 contains 18 residues. Germline lookup yields CDR1 SGDLS and CDR2 YYNGEE. The V and J ends lost 3 bases and 0 bases, in that order; junction bases with no gene match: 10.